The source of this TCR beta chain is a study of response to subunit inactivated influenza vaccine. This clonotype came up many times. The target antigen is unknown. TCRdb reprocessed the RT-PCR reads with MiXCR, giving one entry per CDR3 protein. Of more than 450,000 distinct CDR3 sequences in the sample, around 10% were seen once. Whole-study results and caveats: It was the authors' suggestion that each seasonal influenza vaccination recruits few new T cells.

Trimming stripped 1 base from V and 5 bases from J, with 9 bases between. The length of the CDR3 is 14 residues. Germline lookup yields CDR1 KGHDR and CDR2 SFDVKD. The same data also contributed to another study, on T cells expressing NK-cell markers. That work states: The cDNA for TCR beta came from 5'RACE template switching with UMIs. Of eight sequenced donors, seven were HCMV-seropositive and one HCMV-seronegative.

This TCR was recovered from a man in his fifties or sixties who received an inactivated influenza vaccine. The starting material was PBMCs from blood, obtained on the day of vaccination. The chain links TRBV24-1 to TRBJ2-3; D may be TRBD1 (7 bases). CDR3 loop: CATSDFQGGDTQYF. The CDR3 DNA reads TGTGCCACCAGTGATTTTCAGGGGGGAGATACGCAGTATTTT.